Presented here are 27 T cell receptor beta chains from one specimen sequenced in a study of blood T cell repertoires in COVID-19. Assay used: immunoSEQ multiplex PCR; TCRdb lists only in-frame clones, some missing. The sample has under 300,000 clones, 88% seen once. The sample comprised PBMCs or T cells enriched from blood (not recorded which). The receptor set was obtained from a woman between 40 and 50 years old who had been exposed to COVID-19.

The chain combines TRBV15 with TRBJ1-4; D might be TRBD1 (5 bases). Trimming left V 1 base short and J 5 bases short, with 11 bases between. Per germline, CDR1 LNHNV and CDR2 YYDKDF (reference sequence). The CDR3 length is 15 residues. The DNA for the CDR3 is TGTGCCACCAGCAGAGGTCGGACAAAAAATGAAAAACTGTTTTTT. Protein product: CATSRGRTKNEKLFF.

The chain couples TRBV3-1 (or the pseudogene TRBV3-2) to TRBJ2-1, with 10 bases that match TRBD2. The germline CDR1 and CDR2 sequences are LGHDT and YNNKEL (reference sequence). CDR3 length: 18 residues. V was clipped by 0 bases and J by 0 bases; unmatched bases: 5. CDR3 protein: CASSQDVASGSSYNEQFF. CDR3 sequence (DNA): TGTGCCAGCAGCCAAGATGTGGCTAGCGGGAGCTCCTACAATGAGCAGTTCTTC.

The chain couples TRBV4-1 to TRBJ1-6; 8 positions match TRBD1. This CDR3 region has 15 residues. Germline CDR1 MGHRA, CDR2 YSYEKL. The junction had 4 bases not matched to a gene; V was cut back by 2 bases and J by 7 bases. The CDR3: CASSQWQGANSPLHF. Here the CDR3 DNA reads TGCGCCAGCAGCCAATGGCAGGGGGCGAATTCACCCCTCCACTTT.

The chain has TRBV3-1 (or the pseudogene TRBV3-2) and TRBJ2-7; D perhaps matches TRBD1 (5 bases). The CDR3 length is 17 residues. CDR1 is LGHDT and CDR2 is YNNKEL in the germline V gene (reference sequence). The V and J ends lost 8 bases and 3 bases respectively, with 26 bases between them. The CDR3 loop reads CASLAKRQRDLGYEQYV. The CDR3 DNA reads as TGTGCCAGCCTCGCCAAGAGACAGCGTGATTTGGGCTACGAGCAGTACGTC.

J is TRBJ2-7 and V is TRBV11-2; TRBD2 agrees at 9 bases. The CDR3 is 16 residues long. The trim removed 5 bases at V and 2 bases at J, leaving 10 bases unmatched. Germline loops: CDR1 SGHAT, CDR2 FQNNGV. CDR3 DNA: TGTGCCAGCAGCAAGATAGCGGGAGAGGGAGCCTACGAGCAGTACGTC. Its translation is CASSKIAGEGAYEQYV.

In its sample, this clone was seen once. The rearrangement links TRBV3-1 (or the pseudogene TRBV3-2) to TRBJ1-4; TRBD1 matches 7 bases. CDR1 is LGHDT and CDR2 is YNNKEL in the germline V gene (reference sequence). The CDR3 has 14 residues. Trimming took 2 bases from V and 10 from J; bases not matched to a gene: 7. The chain's CDR3 is CASSQRQGDGKLFF. CDR3 DNA: TGTGCCAGCAGCCAAAGGCAGGGGGATGGAAAACTGTTTTTT.

This clone has more than one count but fewer than ten. The J gene is TRBJ1-2, the V gene TRBV28; the D is unclear. The CDR3 has 15 amino acids. V lost 6 bases and J lost 4, with 18 bases in between. The germline V gene encodes CDR1 MDHEN and CDR2 SYDVKM. The CDR3 DNA reads as TGTGCCAGCAGGAGACGATTGACTCAACCCTATGGCTACACCTTC. It specifies CASRRRLTQPYGYTF.

This chain links TRBV7-2 with TRBJ2-1, with D unclear. Germline V gene data show CDR1 as SGHTA and CDR2 as FQGNSA. CDR3 length: 14 residues. The ends were cut back, 5 bases at V and 3 bases at J, with 11 bases in the middle. CDR3 amino acids: CASSPPAVYNEQFF. DNA of the CDR3: TGTGCCAGCAGCCCACCGGCGGTCTACAATGAGCAGTTCTTC.

The chain employs TRBV27 and TRBJ1-2; D possibly corresponds to TRBD1 (5 bases). This CDR3 comprises 12 residues. Germline V gene lookup returns CDR1 MNHEY and CDR2 SMNVEV (reference sequence). Trimming removed 6 bases at V and 8 bases at J, with 13 bases between. CDR3 region: CASSQSRGGYTF. The DNA of the CDR3 is TGTGCCAGCAGCCAGAGCCGGGGGGGCTACACCTTC.

This clone came up once. The chain combines TRBV9 with TRBJ2-7, with TRBD2 identical over 9 bases. The CDR3 loop spans 15 amino acids. J gave up 4 bases and V 3 bases, and 8 bases lay outside the gene matches. Per germline, CDR1 SGDLS and CDR2 YYNGEE. The CDR3 spells CASSGGTSPTYEQYF. The CDR3 bases are TGTGCCAGCAGCGGGGGGACTAGCCCCACGTACGAGCAGTACTTC.

The J gene is TRBJ2-7, the V gene TRBV2; 10 nucleotides match TRBD1. V lost 6 bases and J lost 3; bases outside the gene matches: 2. The CDR3 length is 13 residues. Germline V gene lookup returns CDR1 SNHLY and CDR2 FYNNEI. CDR3 bases: TGTGCCAGCAGGACAGGGGGCGGCTACGAGCAGTACGTC. Translated, it gives CASRTGGGYEQYV.

The chain couples TRBV7-6 to TRBJ1-1; the match to TRBD1 covers 7 bases. V dropped 7 bases and J dropped 0; count of bases not matched to a gene: 2. Germline CDR1 reads SGHVS; CDR2 reads FNYEAQ. CDR3 size: 13 residues. This chain's CDR3 is CASTQGVNTEAFF. In nucleotides, the CDR3 is TGTGCCAGCACCCAGGGGGTGAACACTGAAGCTTTCTTT. The variable domain in full, with the rest retrieved from reference TRBV7-6 and TRBJ1-1, is GAGVSQSPRYKVTKRGQDVALRCDPISGHVSLYWYRQALGQGPEFLTYFNYEAQQDKSGLPNDRFSAERPEGSISTLTIQRTEQRDSAMYRCASTQGVNTEAFFGQGTRLTVV.

This CDR3 is CASSSPYVEQYF. The CDR3 DNA reads TGTGCCAGCAGCTCCCCCTACGTCGAGCAGTACTTC. This sequence joins TRBV11-1 and TRBJ2-7; D remains unclear. V shed 4 bases and J shed 6 bases, with 10 bases lying between them. CDR1 and CDR2 from the germline V gene are SGHAT and FQDESV (reference sequence). This CDR3 comprises 12 residues.

The genes are TRBV13 and TRBJ1-3; 7 bases align to TRBD1. V shed 4 bases and J 0 bases; nucleotides not matched to a gene: 3. This CDR3 spans 15 amino acids. CDR1 is PRHDT and CDR2 is FYEKMQ in the germline V gene (reference sequence). This chain's CDR3 is CASSSTGASGNTIYF. The CDR3 coding sequence is TGTGCCAGCAGCTCAACAGGGGCCTCTGGAAACACCATATATTTT. The full variable domain, with the rest looked up from reference TRBV13 and TRBJ1-3, is AAGVIQSPRHLIKEKRETATLKCYPIPRHDTVYWYQQGPGQDPQFLISFYEKMQSDKGSIPDRFSAQQFSDYHSELNMSSLELGDSALYFCASSSTGASGNTIYFGEGSWLTVV.

V usage is TRBV18 and J usage is TRBJ2-1, with D possibly matching TRBD1 (5 bases). V lost 6 bases to trimming and J lost 4 bases, with 10 bases between them. The CDR3 consists of 13 residues. Germline values: CDR1 KGHSH, CDR2 LQKENI. DNA of the CDR3: TGTGCCAGCTCGACAGAAGCGTACAATGAGCAGTTCTTC. This gives the protein CASSTEAYNEQFF.

The chain's CDR3 is CASSQRGGSGTGELFF. The CDR3 coding sequence is TGTGCCAGCAGCCAGAGGGGAGGGTCGGGCACCGGGGAGCTGTTTTTT. This chain connects TRBV14 to TRBJ2-2, with 7 positions matching TRBD2. The V gene's germline CDR1 is SGHDN and CDR2 FVKESK. The CDR3 sequence is 16 residues long. J was trimmed by 4 bases and V by 3 bases; bases with no gene match: 8.

The chain links TRBV4-1 to TRBJ1-4; a possible D gene is TRBD1 (5 bases). This CDR3 contains 13 residues. V dropped 4 bases and J dropped 8 bases, with 11 bases sitting between them. The germline gives CDR1 MGHRA, CDR2 YSYEKL. This chain's CDR3 is CASSPGLGEKLFF. In DNA form, the CDR3 reads TGCGCCAGCAGCCCAGGGCTAGGGGAAAAACTGTTTTTT.

The chain employs TRBV2 and TRBJ1-1; 8 nucleotides agree with TRBD1. With 6 bases clipped from V and 7 bases from J, the junction kept 4 bases outside the gene matches. The CDR3 is 12 amino acids. Germline V gene lookup returns CDR1 SNHLY and CDR2 FYNNEI. This chain's CDR3 is CASSQGQGEAFF. As DNA, the CDR3 is TGTGCCAGCAGCCAAGGACAGGGTGAAGCTTTCTTT.

The chain has TRBV7-2 and TRBJ1-3, with D maybe TRBD1 (6 bases). From germline, CDR1 is SGHTA and CDR2 FQGNSA. Trimming took off 1 base at V and 14 bases at J, with 18 bases between the two ends. The CDR3 consists of 14 residues. The CDR3 bases are TGTGCCAGCAGCTTAGATCAGGGGTCACGAACCCTATATTTT. Amino acid sequence: CASSLDQGSRTLYF.

This clone has a single count. This chain connects TRBV7-2 to TRBJ1-1; D is unclear. CDR1 and CDR2 from the germline V gene are SGHTA and FQGNSA. V lost 2 bases, J lost 1 base, and 14 bases lay in between. The CDR3 totals 16 residues. CDR3 region: CASSLIQAPTNTEAFF. The CDR3 nucleotides read TGTGCCAGCAGCTTAATCCAGGCCCCAACGAACACTGAAGCTTTCTTT.

This clone turned up a few times. Other DNA sequences in this sample translate to the same CDR3. The chain joins TRBV18 to TRBJ1-5; D is perhaps TRBD1 (5 bases). There are 15 residues in the CDR3. V was trimmed by 3 bases and J by 0 bases, leaving 9 bases between them. Germline V gene data show CDR1 as KGHSH and CDR2 as LQKENI. As DNA, the CDR3 is TGTGCCAGCTCACCCGACAGTTATAGCAATCAGCCCCAGCATTTT. This encodes CASSPDSYSNQPQHF.

This clone was counted a single time. V and J are TRBV4-1 and TRBJ2-3, with 14 bases identical to TRBD2. The CDR3 runs to 19 residues. V gave up 0 bases and J gave up 0 bases; unmatched junction bases: 5. Germline V gene sequence: CDR1 MGHRA, CDR2 YSYEKL. The CDR3 DNA follows: TGCGCCAGCAGCCAAGATCGGGGACTAGCGGGGGCGAGCACAGATACGCAGTATTTT. Translated, it gives CASSQDRGLAGASTDTQYF.

This chain links TRBV5-1 with TRBJ2-5; D gene uncertain. Looked up from germline, CDR1 is SGHRS and CDR2 is YFSETQ. This CDR3 spans 11 amino acids. V was clipped by 2 bases and J by 10 bases, with 9 bases between them. The CDR3 protein is CASSFERSQYF. The CDR3 DNA sequence: TGCGCCAGCAGCTTCGAGCGAAGCCAGTACTTC.

This chain links TRBV2 with TRBJ2-6, with TRBD2 identical over 13 bases. V shed 10 bases and J 3 bases; nucleotides not matched to a gene: 9. Germline V CDR1 and CDR2: SNHLY, FYNNEI. CDR3 length equals 17 residues. DNA of the CDR3: TGTGCCAACCCCAGACTAGCGGGAGGTGGTGGGGCCAACGTCCTGACTTTC. Its protein product is CANPRLAGGGGANVLTF.

The chain is built from TRBV6-5 and TRBJ1-4; 8 positions agree with TRBD1. Germline values: CDR1 MNHEY, CDR2 SVGAGI. V was clipped by 0 bases and J by 12 bases; unmatched bases: 9. This CDR3 region has 15 residues. The CDR3 spells CASSYSGLPGQELFF. The DNA of the CDR3 is TGTGCCAGCAGTTACTCTGGTCTCCCGGGACAGGAACTGTTTTTT.

The CDR3 loop reads CASAQGNYGNQPQHF. The CDR3 coding sequence is TGTGCCAGCGCGCAGGGAAATTATGGCAATCAGCCCCAGCATTTT. The chain carries TRBV19 and TRBJ1-5; D possibly corresponds to TRBD1 (5 bases). V lost 9 bases to trimming and J lost 2 bases, with 17 bases between them. Germline values: CDR1 LNHDA, CDR2 SQIVND (reference sequence). The CDR3 contains 15 residues.

This rearrangement joins TRBV7-3 to TRBJ2-3; 7 bases fit TRBD1. The CDR3 extends over 17 amino acids. V shed 5 bases, J shed 1 base, and the junction held 12 bases outside the gene matches. Per the germline V gene, CDR1 is SGHTA and CDR2 is FQGTGA. CDR3 in amino acids: CASSLSPDRDRTDTQYF. The CDR3 DNA follows: TGTGCCAGCAGCCTCTCTCCTGACAGGGACCGCACAGATACGCAGTATTTT.